Each of the 19 T cell receptor beta chains below was sequenced from the same sample in a study of T cell repertoires in cytomegalovirus infection. These receptors' targets are unknown. TCRdb reanalysed the reads using MiXCR and keeps one entry per CDR3 protein. Here the sample spans around 100,000 distinct CDR3 sequences, roughly 39% being singletons. The source material was CD8+ T cells from cultured PBMCs, sampled from culture after CMV antigen stimulation. Receptor source: a human donor in good health (CMV status not recorded). Some clones in this sample may be carry-over from other donors' samples.

This clonotype was seen once. The rearrangement uses TRBV6-5 and TRBJ1-2; unclear D gene. The CDR3 consists of 12 residues. Germline-derived CDR1 and CDR2 are MNHEY and SVGAGI. The V gene lost 11 bases and the J gene lost 5 bases, with 15 bases spanning the gap. The CDR3 is CAALDGFYGYTF. CDR3 nucleotides: TGTGCCGCACTGGACGGGTTTTATGGCTACACCTTC.

In this sample, this clonotype turned up many times. The chain has TRBV11-2 and TRBJ2-2; TRBD1 matches at 9 bases. The CDR3 consists of 14 residues. The V gene end was trimmed by 8 bases and the J gene end by 5 bases; junction bases not matched to a gene: 6. Germline-derived CDR1 and CDR2 are SGHAT and FQNNGV. DNA for the CDR3: TGTGCCAGCCAACGGGGACAGGGAACCGGGGAGCTGTTTTTT. Its protein is CASQRGQGTGELFF.

This clonotype has at least ten counts. The chain employs TRBV28 and TRBJ2-7; possible D gene TRBD2, 5 bases. V was shortened by 7 bases and J by 7 bases, with 17 bases between the two germline ends. The V gene's germline CDR1 is MDHEN and CDR2 SYDVKM. CDR3 length equals 13 residues. The CDR3 region is CASTEDSAGEQYF. DNA of the CDR3: TGTGCCAGCACAGAGGACTCGGCGGGTGAGCAGTACTTC.

The chain is built from TRBV7-6 and TRBJ2-1; 7 bases align to TRBD2. The CDR3 extends over 16 amino acids. V shed 5 bases and J 1 base; nucleotides not matched to a gene: 8. Germline values: CDR1 SGHVS, CDR2 FNYEAQ. The CDR3 nucleotides are TGTGCCAGCAGCCCCGAGGGGCGGGGGTCCTACAATGAGCAGTTCTTC. Its translation is CASSPEGRGSYNEQFF.

The CDR3: CSARDGASPTDTQYF. The DNA for the CDR3 is TGCAGTGCTAGAGATGGGGCCTCCCCCACAGATACGCAGTATTTT. The V gene is TRBV20-1, the J gene TRBJ2-3; D is possibly TRBD1 (5 bases). This CDR3 is 15 amino acids long. CDR1 is DFQATT and CDR2 is SNEGSKA in the germline V gene (reference sequence). V was pared by 0 bases and J by 2 bases, with 12 bases between.

V gene TRBV25-1 combines with J gene TRBJ2-1, with 9 bases that match TRBD2. J lost 3 bases, V lost 1 base, and 7 bases had no gene match. Germline CDR1 MGHDK, CDR2 SYGVNS. There are 17 residues in the CDR3. For the CDR3, the DNA is TGTGCCAGCAGTGAATGGGCTAGCGGGATTTTCTACAATGAGCAGTTCTTC. Translated, it gives CASSEWASGIFYNEQFF.

This clonotype has more than one count but fewer than ten. This chain uses TRBV5-1 with TRBJ2-7, with 9 positions matching TRBD1. The V gene's germline CDR1 is SGHRS and CDR2 YFSETQ. Germline trimming cut 3 bases from V and 2 bases from J; bases unmatched to any gene: 6. The CDR3 length is 15 residues. CDR3 sequence (DNA): TGCGCCAGCAGCTCACAGGGGGCGAGCGCCTACGAGCAGTACTTC. It translates to CASSSQGASAYEQYF.

This clonotype has at least ten counts. The rearrangement uses TRBV7-2 and TRBJ2-1; D may be TRBD2 (5 bases). Germline CDR1 is SGHTA and CDR2 is FQGNSA. The CDR3 totals 15 residues. Trimming pared 1 base from V and 7 bases from J, leaving 14 bases between. This CDR3 is CASSLDRRWRNEQFF. CDR3 nucleotides: TGTGCCAGCAGCTTAGACAGACGCTGGAGGAATGAGCAGTTCTTC.

This chain uses TRBV24-1 with TRBJ2-1, with D possibly TRBD2 on 5 matching bases. The germline V gene has CDR1 KGHDR and CDR2 SFDVKD. V lost 2 bases and J 0 bases, leaving 16 bases between the germline ends. This CDR3 is 18 amino acids long. The CDR3 loop reads CATSDSLRRGFSYNEQFF. In DNA form, the CDR3 reads TGTGCCACCAGTGATTCTCTCCGCCGGGGTTTCTCCTACAATGAGCAGTTCTTC.

CDR3 in DNA: TGTGCCAGCAGGGAGCAGGCAGGGAACACTGAAGCTTTCTTT. Translating it yields CASREQAGNTEAFF. This chain connects TRBV2 to TRBJ1-1; no definite D call. V shed 6 bases and J shed 1 base, with 12 bases lying between them. The CDR3 spans 14 residues. The germline V gene has CDR1 SNHLY and CDR2 FYNNEI.

This clonotype occurred a few times. The chain has TRBV29-1 and TRBJ2-7; D remains ambiguous. Trimming took 5 bases from V and 2 from J, leaving 13 bases between them. Germline-derived CDR1 and CDR2 are SQVTM and ANQGSEA. The CDR3 is 13 amino acids. Here the CDR3 reads CSVSLSSTYEQYF. The CDR3 DNA reads as TGCAGCGTTTCCCTCAGTTCCACCTACGAGCAGTACTTC.

This clonotype was counted only a few times. The CDR3 here is CASSYSGDSEQYF. The DNA of the CDR3 is TGTGCCAGCAGTTACTCAGGCGATTCCGAGCAGTACTTC. This chain uses TRBV6-5 with TRBJ2-7; D not resolved. V was shortened by 0 bases and J by 6 bases, with 9 bases between the two germline ends. Germline V gives CDR1 MNHEY, CDR2 SVGAGI. The CDR3 spans 13 residues.

The V gene is TRBV12-3 or TRBV12-4, the J gene TRBJ2-3; 12 bases are a match to TRBD1. J was trimmed by 3 bases and V by 6 bases; bases with no gene match: 4. The CDR3 consists of 15 residues. In DNA, the CDR3 is TGTGCCAGCAGCGCGGGACAGGGGGCGACAGATACGCAGTATTTT. Translation gives CASSAGQGATDTQYF.

The chain is built from TRBV7-6 and TRBJ2-2; D may be TRBD1 or TRBD2 (5 bases each). The CDR3 runs to 16 residues. Germline V gene data show CDR1 as SGHVS and CDR2 as FNYEAQ. Trimming shortened V by 1 base and J by 7 bases, and 16 bases separated the two germline ends. In DNA, the CDR3 is TGTGCCAGCAGCTTAGAGTCCAGGGAGAGAGGCGGGGAGCTGTTTTTT. It encodes CASSLESRERGGELFF.

The genes are TRBV30 and TRBJ2-3, with a weak D call TRBD2 (7 bases). Germline V lookup: CDR1 GTSNPN, CDR2 SVGIG (reference sequence). Trimming took 1 base from V and 2 from J, leaving 19 bases between them. The CDR3 runs to 17 residues. CDR3 loop: CAWSGLHRGAITDTQYF. The CDR3 DNA reads as TGTGCCTGGAGTGGGCTTCACCGGGGGGCCATCACAGATACGCAGTATTTT.

The chain has TRBV29-1 and TRBJ2-1, with a possible D match to TRBD2 (6 bases). The ends were cut back, 4 bases at V and 5 bases at J, with 15 bases in the middle. Germline V gene lookup returns CDR1 SQVTM and CDR2 ANQGSEA. The CDR3 runs to 14 residues. The CDR3 is CSVGMWGLHNEQFF. As DNA, the CDR3 is TGCAGCGTTGGAATGTGGGGACTTCACAATGAGCAGTTCTTC.

The chain recombines TRBV11-2 with TRBJ2-5; no clear D gene. The germline gives CDR1 SGHAT, CDR2 FQNNGV. With 5 bases removed from V and 5 bases from J, the gap between germline ends came to 12 bases. The CDR3 runs to 13 residues. The CDR3 DNA reads TGTGCCAGCAGCCCGCCACCAAGGGAGACCCAGTACTTC. Translated, it gives CASSPPPRETQYF.

V and J are TRBV6-1 and TRBJ2-7; D is uncertain. The CDR3 is 13 residues long. Trimming removed 2 bases at V and 5 bases at J, with 10 bases between. Germline V gene lookup returns CDR1 MNHNS and CDR2 SASEGT. Here the CDR3 reads CASSELPRDEQYF. CDR3 DNA: TGTGCCAGCAGTGAACTCCCTCGTGACGAGCAGTACTTC.

Ten or more counts support this clonotype. The rearrangement uses TRBV24-1 and TRBJ2-6; tentatively, D is TRBD2 (6 bases). Trimming left V 9 bases short and J 0 bases short, with 11 bases between. The CDR3 runs to 15 residues. Germline V gives CDR1 KGHDR, CDR2 SFDVKD. The CDR3 is CATGGFYSGANVLTF. CDR3 sequence (DNA): TGTGCCACCGGAGGGTTCTACTCTGGGGCCAACGTCCTGACTTTC.